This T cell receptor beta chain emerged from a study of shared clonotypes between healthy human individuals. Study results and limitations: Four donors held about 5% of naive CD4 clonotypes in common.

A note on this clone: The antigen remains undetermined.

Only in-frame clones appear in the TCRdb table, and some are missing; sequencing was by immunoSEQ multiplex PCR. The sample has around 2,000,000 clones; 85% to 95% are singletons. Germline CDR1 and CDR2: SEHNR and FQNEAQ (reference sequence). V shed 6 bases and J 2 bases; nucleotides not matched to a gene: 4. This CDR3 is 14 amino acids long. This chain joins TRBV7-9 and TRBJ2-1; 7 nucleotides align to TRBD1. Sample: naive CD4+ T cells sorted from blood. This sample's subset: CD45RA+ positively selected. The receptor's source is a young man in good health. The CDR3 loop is CASSYRGAYNEQFF. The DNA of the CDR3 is TGTGCCAGCAGTTACAGGGGCGCCTACAATGAGCAGTTCTTC.